This TCR beta chain was obtained from a study of shared clonotypes between healthy human individuals. About the study: CD8 memory received one plate per donor, CD8 naive two, CD4 memory three and CD4 naive three.

As regards this clone: The target antigen is unknown.

Germline-derived CDR1 and CDR2 are MNHEY and SVGAGI. CDR3 length: 15 residues. V lost 6 bases and J lost 5; bases outside the gene matches: 4. Some clones are missing from TCRdb's copy, which holds only in-frame ones; the method was immunoSEQ multiplex PCR. The sample has 600,000 or so clones; about 98% are singletons. Notes on the study in general: Non-shared clonotypes had lower generation probabilities than clonotypes shared by all four sorted-subset donors.

CD45RO-negative, CCR7-positively selected cells formed the naive CD8 fraction, excluding terminally differentiated effector memory CD45RA+ cells. The study drew all its donors from Caucasian adults living in Nashville, Tennessee. V is TRBV6-5 and J is TRBJ2-3, with TRBD2 identical over 14 bases. This TCR was recovered from a man younger than 40 in good health. The sequenced sample was naive CD8+ T cells sorted from blood. Written as DNA, the CDR3 is TGTGCCAGCAGGGAGACTAGCGGGAGGGAAGATACGCAGTATTTT. This sequence encodes CASRETSGREDTQYF.